This T cell receptor beta chain was obtained from a study of CD8+ T cells in alopecia areata. Overall study findings and caveats: Patients shared TCRs less clearly than mice did, possibly for HLA-related reasons. Administration of tofacitinib significantly diminished scalp clonality and expanded CD8+ clones within the top 100. On tofacitinib, scalp and blood still held many of the expanded lesional clones.

The sample's treatment: oral pan-JAK inhibitor, 5-10 mg twice daily. PBMCs provided sorted CD4+ and CD8+ T cells. RNA, once extracted, was reverse transcribed into cDNA for use as the sequencing template. Produced via immunoSEQ multiplex PCR; TCRdb's table is partial and in-frame only. Altogether under 200,000 clones are present, about 71% being singletons, with the ten largest covering roughly 0.91%. Deletions cut 0 bases from V and 4 bases from J, with 9 bases between. The CDR3 contains 14 residues. Per germline, CDR1 MGHRA and CDR2 YSYEKL. About this clone: The antigen is unknown.

The source is a human donor with alopecia areata. The genes are TRBV4-1 and TRBJ2-5; weak D call: TRBD2 (6 bases). The sample was CD4+ T cells sorted from blood, taken at week 4, from a patient treated with tofacitinib. The CDR3 region has the DNA TGCGCCAGCAGCCAAGAGGAGGGGTTAGAGACCCAGTACTTC. The encoded protein is CASSQEEGLETQYF.